These 18 T cell receptor beta chains originate from one sample sequenced in a study of cytomegalovirus exposure and HLA in healthy donors. PCR used 60 Vbeta primers and 13 Jbeta primers. Produced via immunoSEQ multiplex PCR; TCRdb's table is partial and in-frame only. This sample has around 140,000 clones, with over 65% found just once. Sequenced material: PBMCs. The source is a female donor in good health and CMV-seronegative.

The rearrangement uses TRBV6-1 and TRBJ2-1, with D unclear. Germline-derived CDR1 and CDR2 are MNHNS and SASEGT. The CDR3 runs 12 residues. Trimming shortened V by 6 bases and J by 6 bases, and 9 bases separated the two germline ends. CDR3 region: CASSLAFNEQFF. The DNA of the CDR3 is TGTGCCAGCAGCCTGGCCTTCAATGAGCAGTTCTTC.

With respect to this clone: One end of the junction is discordant with germline, which a read error may explain. J is TRBJ2-7 and V is TRBV7-9; a weak D match, TRBD2 (5 bases). This CDR3 is built from 17 residues. The germline V gene encodes CDR1 SEHNR and CDR2 FQNEAQ (reference sequence). This chain's CDR3 is CSSSLINSQGSSYEQYF. The CDR3 DNA reads as TGTTCCAGCAGCTTAATTAATTCACAAGGGAGCTCCTACGAGCAGTACTTC.

CDR3 sequence reads: CASSLTGGYNEQFF. The CDR3 DNA sequence: TGTGCCAGCAGTTTAACAGGGGGGTACAATGAGCAGTTCTTC. The chain recombines TRBV28 with TRBJ2-1; 8 bases map to TRBD1. Per germline, CDR1 MDHEN and CDR2 SYDVKM. J gave up 4 bases and V 2 bases, and 1 base lay outside the gene matches. The CDR3 extends over 14 amino acids. The variable domain in full, completed from reference TRBV28 and TRBJ2-1, reads DVKVTQSSRYLVKRTGEKVFLECVQDMDHENMFWYRQDPGLGLRLIYFSYDVKMKEKGDIPEGYSVSREKKERFSLILESASTNQTSMYLCASSLTGGYNEQFFGPGTRLTVL.

The gene calls are TRBV7-2 and TRBJ2-7, with D possibly matching TRBD2 (6 bases). The CDR3 totals 16 residues. Trimming removed 1 base from V and 2 bases from J, with 15 bases in between. Per germline, CDR1 SGHTA and CDR2 FQGNSA. CDR3 sequence: CASSLVTGEVPYEQYF. CDR3 in DNA: TGTGCCAGCAGCTTAGTGACGGGGGAGGTTCCCTACGAGCAGTACTTC. Full variable domain (remainder filled in from reference TRBV7-2 and TRBJ2-7): GAGVSQSPSNKVTEKGKDVELRCDPISGHTALYWYRQSLGQGLEFLIYFQGNSAPDKSGLPSDRFSAERTGGSVSTLTIQRTQQEDSAVYLCASSLVTGEVPYEQYFGPGTRLTVT.

The chain joins TRBV5-1 to TRBJ1-2; 8 nucleotides agree with TRBD1. The germline CDR1 and CDR2 sequences are SGHRS and YFSETQ. The CDR3 covers 17 residues. V was clipped by 3 bases and J by 0 bases; unmatched bases: 10. The CDR3 loop reads CASSSNPGQAANYGYTF. CDR3 DNA sequence: TGCGCCAGCAGCTCGAACCCGGGACAGGCAGCTAACTATGGCTACACCTTC.

The rearrangement joins TRBV10-2 to TRBJ1-4; 9 bases fit TRBD1. Germline CDR1 WSHSY, CDR2 SAAADI. V was pared by 8 bases and J by 8 bases, with 9 bases of the junction left unmatched. CDR3 size: 14 residues. DNA for the CDR3: TGCGCCAGCGGAAGTACAGGGGGCCGGGAAAAACTGTTTTTT. Translation gives CASGSTGGREKLFF.

The chain is built from TRBV7-9 and TRBJ2-7, with 14 bases aligning to TRBD2. V lost 6 bases, J lost 0 bases, and 10 bases stayed unmatched. Germline CDR1 and CDR2: SEHNR and FQNEAQ (reference sequence). CDR3 size: 18 residues. Here the CDR3 reads CASSTWGLAGEPSYEQYF. CDR3 sequence (DNA): TGTGCCAGCAGTACATGGGGACTAGCGGGGGAACCCTCCTACGAGCAGTACTTC.

The V and J genes are TRBV9 and TRBJ2-7; no reliable D call. This CDR3 is 13 amino acids long. Trimming left V 0 bases short and J 6 bases short, with 10 bases between. Per the germline V gene, CDR1 is SGDLS and CDR2 is YYNGEE. The chain's CDR3 is CASSVDYFGEQYF. In DNA form, the CDR3 reads TGTGCCAGCAGCGTAGACTACTTCGGCGAGCAGTACTTC.

This chain joins TRBV10-3 and TRBJ2-2; TRBD2 might be the D (6 bases). Trimming took off 8 bases at V and 7 bases at J, with 23 bases between the two ends. The CDR3 totals 16 residues. Germline V lookup: CDR1 ENHRY, CDR2 SYGVKD. The CDR3 region is CAIGPQMAGGGGELFF. The CDR3 nucleotides read TGTGCCATCGGGCCCCAGATGGCTGGGGGAGGCGGGGAGCTGTTTTTT.

The chain has TRBV27 and TRBJ1-6; a weak D match, TRBD1 (6 bases). Trimming removed 3 bases from V and 8 bases from J, with 17 bases in between. This CDR3 spans 16 amino acids. Germline assignment: CDR1 MNHEY and CDR2 SMNVEV (reference sequence). The CDR3 nucleotides are TGTGCCAGCAGTTTCCCGATGGGCAGGGGTTATTCACCCCTCCACTTT. Its translation: CASSFPMGRGYSPLHF.

The chain links TRBV19 to TRBJ2-6; 9 bases line up with TRBD1. The V and J ends lost 8 bases and 5 bases, in that order; junction bases with no gene match: 4. This CDR3 has 14 amino acids. Germline V gene data show CDR1 as LNHDA and CDR2 as SQIVND (reference sequence). CDR3 region: CASGDRVRANVLTF. CDR3 coding DNA: TGTGCCAGTGGGGACAGGGTCAGGGCCAACGTCCTGACTTTC.

This chain links TRBV4-3 with TRBJ2-7; TRBD2 matches at 9 bases. The V and J ends lost 3 bases and 3 bases, in that order; junction bases with no gene match: 9. This CDR3 has 16 residues. Germline-derived CDR1 and CDR2 are LGHNA and YSLEER. The CDR3 loop reads CASSQGSGGGLYEQYF. The CDR3 bases are TGCGCCAGCAGCCAGGGTAGCGGGGGAGGGCTCTACGAGCAGTACTTC.

This clone has only a few counts. Other nucleotide sequences from this sample produce the same CDR3. The chain combines TRBV6-1 with TRBJ1-2; 9 bases map to TRBD1. Germline CDR1 reads MNHNS; CDR2 reads SASEGT. The CDR3 covers 14 residues. With 6 bases clipped from V and 4 bases from J, the junction kept 6 bases outside the gene matches. The CDR3: CASSPGQGSYGYTF. The CDR3 region has the DNA TGTGCCAGCAGCCCGGGACAGGGATCCTATGGCTACACCTTC.

This clone has just a few counts. This chain uses TRBV12-5 with TRBJ1-1; possibly TRBD1 for D (5 bases). With 6 bases removed from V and 4 bases from J, the gap between germline ends came to 15 bases. Germline V CDR1 and CDR2: LGHNT, FRNRAP. The CDR3 covers 14 residues. The CDR3, as DNA: TGTGCTAGTGGCTGGACAACGGTTGGCACTGAAGCTTTCTTT. This gives the protein CASGWTTVGTEAFF.

The chain carries TRBV5-1 and TRBJ2-2, with a possible D match to TRBD1 (5 bases). CDR1 SGHRS and CDR2 YFSETQ come from the germline V gene. V was trimmed by 5 bases and J by 3 bases, leaving 8 bases between them. This CDR3 contains 13 residues. The DNA for the CDR3 is TGCGCCAGCAGGCAGGGTGACACCGGGGAGCTGTTTTTT. Its translation: CASRQGDTGELFF.

The chain has TRBV9 and TRBJ1-2, with 9 bases matching TRBD1. V shed 3 bases and J 4 bases; nucleotides not matched to a gene: 10. The CDR3 extends over 16 amino acids. The germline V gene has CDR1 SGDLS and CDR2 YYNGEE. CDR3 DNA: TGTGCCAGCAGCGGCCCCACACGGGACAGGGCCTATGGCTACACCTTC. Its translation: CASSGPTRDRAYGYTF.

This chain connects TRBV7-2 to TRBJ1-3, with D hard to call. In germline, CDR1 is SGHTA, CDR2 FQGNSA. CDR3 size: 14 residues. Trimming pared 1 base from V and 1 base from J, leaving 5 bases between. CDR3 amino acids: CASSLDISGNTIYF. The CDR3 region has the DNA TGTGCCAGCAGCTTAGATATTTCTGGAAACACCATATATTTT.

This chain joins TRBV6-5 and TRBJ2-1; tentatively, D is TRBD1 (5 bases). Germline V gene data show CDR1 as MNHEY and CDR2 as SVGAGI. Trimming removed 4 bases at V and 5 bases at J, with 18 bases between. This CDR3 comprises 16 residues. The CDR3 sequence: CASSSLGLGADNEQFF. The CDR3 DNA follows: TGTGCCAGCAGTTCCCTTGGTCTTGGGGCTGACAATGAGCAGTTCTTC.